This TCR beta chain was captured in a study of regulatory T cells in long-lasting Graves disease. CDR3 regions were amplified by Arm-PCR using iRepertoire HTBI primers to build TCR beta libraries. From the multiplex PCR reads, TCRdb called clonotypes with MiXCR, one entry per CDR3 protein. The table has over 300,000 distinct CDR3 sequences, around 20% seen once; the top ten hold approximately 31%. This clonotype occurred once. Stated time point: persistent/refractory GD, antithyroid drugs over 5 years with positive TRAb. Researchers made the TCR library from RNA that was extracted from PBMCs. Trimming left V 3 bases short and J 1 base short, with 16 bases between. Germline CDR1 is MGHRA and CDR2 is YSYEKL. The CDR3 has 17 residues.

The source material was peripheral blood mononuclear cells (PBMCs), sampled when the disease was refractory, from a patient treated with antithyroid drugs. This sequence joins TRBV4-1 and TRBJ1-5; perhaps TRBD1 as D (6 bases). The clonotype was recovered from a female donor with Graves disease. In nucleotides, the CDR3 is TGCGCCAGCAGCCACCTCGGGAAGGGGGGGAGCAATCAGCCCCAGCATTTT. It specifies CASSHLGKGGSNQPQHF.